A single sample is the source of the 9 T cell receptor beta chains below, sequenced in a study of blood T cells in healthy people across ages. A sample-barcoded 5' primer and a J-beta primer mix were used in a second PCR of roughly 6 to 11 cycles. In TCRdb, the 5' RACE reads were re-called with MiXCR into one record per CDR3 protein. The sample carries about 650,000 distinct CDR3 sequences, about 32% recorded once. The sample consisted of blood. The source is a woman older than 75 in good health.

V usage is TRBV20-1 and J usage is TRBJ2-1; TRBD1 matches 8 bases. The CDR3 runs 16 residues. Germline lookup yields CDR1 DFQATT and CDR2 SNEGSKA (reference sequence). V lost 2 bases and J lost 7; bases outside the gene matches: 13. The CDR3 spells CSARKGGTGGMNEQFF. CDR3 sequence (DNA): TGCAGTGCTAGAAAAGGGGGAACAGGGGGTATGAATGAGCAGTTCTTC.

This clonotype occurred many times. V usage is TRBV20-1 and J usage is TRBJ2-7; a weak D match, TRBD2 (6 bases). V lost 5 bases and J 1 base, leaving 12 bases between the germline ends. Germline lookup yields CDR1 DFQATT and CDR2 SNEGSKA (reference sequence). CDR3 length equals 13 residues. The CDR3: CSARGTPSYEQYF. CDR3 DNA sequence: TGCAGTGCTCGCGGGACTCCTTCCTACGAGCAGTACTTC.

Concerning this clonotype: A much larger clone lies a single base off, so this may be a read error. The chain joins TRBV5-1 to TRBJ1-5, with 7 bases aligning to TRBD1. V gave up 4 bases and J gave up 7 bases; unmatched junction bases: 11. This CDR3 has 15 residues. Germline CDR1 and CDR2: SGHRS and YFSETQ. For the CDR3, the DNA is TGCGCCAGCAGCATAACCCCAGGGGGTTGCCAGCCCCAGCATTTT. Residues: CASSITPGGCQPQHF.

Details on this clonotype: Being one base from a much bigger clone, this may be a read error. The CDR3 sequence: CASTFTGWGEQFF. In nucleotides, the CDR3 is TGCGCCAGCACCTTCACAGGGTGGGGTGAGCAGTTCTTC. The chain recombines TRBV5-1 with TRBJ2-1; tentatively, D is TRBD1 (6 bases). CDR3 size: 13 residues. V was clipped by 6 bases and J by 9 bases, with 16 bases between them. Germline-derived CDR1 and CDR2 are SGHRS and YFSETQ.

V and J are TRBV29-1 and TRBJ1-1; 9 bases line up with TRBD1. CDR3 length: 14 residues. The V segment lost 7 bases and the J segment 1 base; nucleotides outside the gene matches: 7. Germline CDR1 and CDR2: SQVTM and ANQGSEA. CDR3 in amino acids: CSGITGGPNTEAFF. CDR3 bases: TGCAGCGGAATAACAGGGGGCCCGAACACTGAAGCTTTCTTT.

This rearrangement joins TRBV7-9 to TRBJ2-4; the D gene is possibly TRBD2 (6 bases). The better agreement between TRBJ2-7 and the DNA end casts doubt on the J call. The CDR3 extends over 15 amino acids. Germline loops: CDR1 SEHNR, CDR2 FQNEAQ (reference sequence). CDR3: CASSHPTSLFYEQYF. For the CDR3, the DNA is TGTGCCAGCAGCCACCCGACTAGTCTCTTCTACGAGCAGTACTTC.

Of note for this clonotype: A much larger clone is a single base away; this may be a read error. J is TRBJ1-2 and V is TRBV6-1; D call uncertain. CDR3 length: 14 residues. The V end was cut by 3 bases, the J end by 8 bases, with 16 bases between. Germline V gene sequence: CDR1 MNHNS, CDR2 SASEGT. CDR3 bases: TGTGCCAGCAGTGATGCTTGGGGTTCGAGCGGCTACACCTTC. It is translated as CASSDAWGSSGYTF.

About this clonotype itself: A read error may account for a junction end that differs from germline. The chain uses TRBV7-9 and TRBJ2-7; TRBD2 aligns across 7 bases. Germline V gene lookup returns CDR1 SEHNR and CDR2 FQNEAQ (reference sequence). The CDR3 is 15 residues long. The CDR3 nucleotides are TGTTCCAGCAGATCGAGCGGGGTAAAGTACAATGAGCAGTACTTC. This encodes CSSRSSGVKYNEQYF. Combining the CDR3 with reference TRBV7-9 and TRBJ2-7 gives the whole variable domain DTGVSQNPRHKITKRGQNVTFRCDPISEHNRLYWYRQTLGQGPEFLTYFQNEAQLEKSRLLSDRFSAERPKGSFSTLEIQRTEQGDSAMYLCSSRSSGVKYNEQYFGPGTRLTVT.

Comment on this clonotype: A clone one base away is much larger, so this may be a read error. The chain uses TRBV14 and TRBJ2-1, with 7 bases lining up with TRBD2. The CDR3 extends over 13 amino acids. Germline-derived CDR1 and CDR2 are SGHDN and FVKESK. CDR3 DNA sequence: TGTGCCAGCGGCCAAGCGTCTAGCGGCGAGCAGTTCTTC. As protein: CASGQASSGEQFF.